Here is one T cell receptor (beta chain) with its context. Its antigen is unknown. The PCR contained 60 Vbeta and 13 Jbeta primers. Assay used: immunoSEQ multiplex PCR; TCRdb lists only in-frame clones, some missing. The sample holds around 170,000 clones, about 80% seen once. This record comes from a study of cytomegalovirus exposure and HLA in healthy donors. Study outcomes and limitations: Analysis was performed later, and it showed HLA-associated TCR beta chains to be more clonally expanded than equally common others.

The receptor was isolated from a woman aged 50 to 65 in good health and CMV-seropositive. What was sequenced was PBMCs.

The CDR3 is CASSLAAGVTGELFF. The DNA of the CDR3 is TGTGCCAGCAGCTTAGCGGCGGGAGTAACCGGGGAGCTGTTTTTT. The chain uses TRBV7-2 and TRBJ2-2, with 7 bases fitting TRBD2. Unmatched junction bases numbered 3, after V lost 0 bases and J lost 5 bases. The CDR3 sequence is 15 residues long. Germline values: CDR1 SGHTA, CDR2 FQGNSA.